This paragraph reports one T cell receptor (beta chain). Its target is unknown. The same CDR3 is also encoded by other DNA sequences in this sample. This entry belongs to a study of cytomegalovirus exposure and HLA in healthy donors. The PCR ran on 60 Vbeta and 13 Jbeta primers. Using immunoSEQ multiplex PCR, the repertoire was profiled, and TCRdb retains in-frame clones only, with some absent. The repertoire consists of about 180,000 clones, with around 70% occurring once and the leading ten covering 2.9%. Study-wide results and limits: Among immune exposure information, only CMV serostatus was available.

The germline gives CDR1 MDHEN, CDR2 SYDVKM. V gave up 4 bases and J gave up 2 bases, with 2 bases separating them. There are 11 residues in the CDR3. The sample consisted of PBMCs. This chain connects TRBV28 to TRBJ2-5; D uncertain. The TCR comes from a male donor in good health and CMV-seronegative. The CDR3 loop reads CASSSQETQYF. The CDR3 bases are TGTGCCAGCAGTTCGCAAGAGACCCAGTACTTC.